This TCR beta chain comes out of a study of regulatory T cells in long-lasting Graves disease. Arm-PCR of CDR3 regions with iRepertoire HTBI primers generated TCR beta libraries. From the multiplex PCR reads, TCRdb called clonotypes with MiXCR, one entry per CDR3 protein. The table has more than 450,000 distinct CDR3 sequences, roughly 15% seen once. Time point described: newly diagnosed GD, antithyroid drugs for less than 3 months. The TCR library was made from RNA extracted from PBMCs. These data were likewise used in another study, on T cells in Graves' hyperthyroidism and ophthalmopathy.

Sequencing used peripheral blood mononuclear cells (PBMCs), obtained at new diagnosis, from a patient treated with antithyroid drugs. The clonotype comes from a man aged 40-55 years with Graves disease.

The CDR3 reads CASNRSPNEKLFF. Here the CDR3 DNA reads TGTGCCAGCAACCGGAGTCCTAATGAAAAACTGTTTTTT. The chain uses TRBV6-1 and TRBJ1-4; D remains unclear. From germline, CDR1 is MNHNS and CDR2 SASEGT. The CDR3 consists of 13 residues. V lost 7 bases, J lost 3 bases, and 9 bases lay in between.